This T cell receptor beta chain came from a study of T cell changes during pregnancy in multiple sclerosis. Germline loops: CDR1 SGHAT, CDR2 FQNNGV. V lost 1 base and J 0 bases, leaving 9 bases between the germline ends. This CDR3 has 15 residues. Sequencing used immunoSEQ multiplex PCR; TCRdb keeps in-frame clones, though not all of them. The sample includes around 36,000 clones, more than 90% of them seen just once. The sequence derives from a female donor with multiple sclerosis, enrolled in a pregnancy study. This sample comprised CD8+ T cells from peripheral blood mononuclear cells, obtained in the first trimester of pregnancy. V usage is TRBV11-2 and J usage is TRBJ1-2; D uncertain. CDR3 coding DNA: TGTGCCAGCAGCTTAGCCTCCCAGGCTAACTATGGCTACACCTTC. Amino acids: CASSLASQANYGYTF.